Each of the 9 T cell receptor beta chains below was sequenced from the same sample in a study of shared clonotypes between healthy human individuals. The protocol was immunoSEQ multiplex PCR, while the TCRdb copy is restricted to in-frame clones and leaves out a portion. Of about 2 million clones detected, 85% to 95% appear once; the ten largest clones hold under 0.15%. The sequenced material came from naive CD4+ T cells sorted from blood. Subset specified: CD45RA+ positively selected. These receptors were obtained from a man aged 18 to 29 in good health.

The rearrangement uses TRBV7-8 and TRBJ1-2, with D possibly being TRBD1 (6 bases). The V end was cut by 5 bases, the J end by 2 bases, with 12 bases between. Germline V lookup: CDR1 SGHVS, CDR2 FQNEAQ. The CDR3 is 14 amino acids. CDR3 nucleotide sequence: TGTGCCAGCAGCCAGGGGCGGCAGAACTATGGCTACACCTTC. This codes for CASSQGRQNYGYTF.

The chain is built from TRBV6-5 and TRBJ2-2, with D unresolved. V was pared by 5 bases and J by 5 bases, with 6 bases between. Germline CDR1 and CDR2: MNHEY and SVGAGI. The CDR3 loop spans 12 amino acids. The CDR3 DNA reads TGTGCCAGCAGTCCGTGGACCGGGGAGCTGTTTTTT. Protein: CASSPWTGELFF.

This chain joins TRBV29-1 and TRBJ2-2; tentatively, D is TRBD1 (6 bases). Germline CDR1 SQVTM, CDR2 ANQGSEA. Trimming removed 6 bases at V and 5 bases at J, with 19 bases between. This CDR3 has 15 amino acids. The CDR3 DNA follows: TGCAGCGTGGGGGACATTTCTCCTGGAACCGGGGAGCTGTTTTTT. It is translated as CSVGDISPGTGELFF.

The V call is TRBV5-1, the J call TRBJ1-2; weak D call: TRBD1 (5 bases). V dropped 4 bases and J dropped 2 bases, with 15 bases sitting between them. Germline loops: CDR1 SGHRS, CDR2 YFSETQ. The CDR3 runs 15 residues. The CDR3 DNA follows: TGCGCCAGCAGCCCCCCTCGGGCAGGGAACTATGGCTACACCTTC. Protein product: CASSPPRAGNYGYTF.

The rearrangement uses TRBV6-5 and TRBJ2-7; a weak D match, TRBD2 (6 bases). Trimming cost V 6 bases and J 5 bases, with 14 bases left between them. In germline, CDR1 is MNHEY, CDR2 SVGAGI. The CDR3 loop spans 13 amino acids. The CDR3 nucleotides read TGTGCCAGCAGGCGCCGGGACTTCGACGAGCAGTACTTC. As protein: CASRRRDFDEQYF.

With regard to this clone: Other nucleotide sequences in the sample specify the same CDR3. The rearrangement uses TRBV11-2 and TRBJ2-1; 8 nucleotides line up with TRBD1. CDR1 and CDR2 from the germline V gene are SGHAT and FQNNGV. The CDR3 is 16 amino acids. Unmatched junction bases numbered 3, after V lost 1 base and J lost 1 base. The CDR3 reads CASSLGGTGSYNEQFF. CDR3 in DNA: TGTGCCAGCAGCTTAGGTGGGACAGGTTCCTACAATGAGCAGTTCTTC.

The chain combines TRBV5-4 with TRBJ2-7, with 7 bases matching TRBD1. Unmatched junction bases numbered 4, after V lost 4 bases and J lost 3 bases. The CDR3 spans 13 residues. The germline V gene encodes CDR1 SGHNT and CDR2 YYREEE (reference sequence). The CDR3 reads CASSVGTVYEQYF. CDR3 in DNA: TGTGCCAGCAGCGTAGGGACAGTCTACGAGCAGTACTTC.

The CDR3: CASSVSFGTSGGNEQFF. The CDR3 nucleotides read TGTGCCAGCAGCGTATCCTTCGGGACTAGCGGGGGCAATGAGCAGTTCTTC. J is TRBJ2-1 and V is TRBV9, with 14 bases identical to TRBD2. The CDR3 totals 17 residues. CDR1 and CDR2 from the germline V gene are SGDLS and YYNGEE. V was pared by 1 base and J by 6 bases, with 6 bases of the junction left unmatched.

This clone was recorded a few times. This rearrangement joins TRBV18 to TRBJ2-5; D gene unclear. The CDR3 length is 14 residues. Deletions cut 3 bases from V and 3 bases from J, with 11 bases between. Per germline, CDR1 KGHSH and CDR2 LQKENI. The CDR3 DNA reads as TGTGCCAGCTCACCTACTACCGTCGAAGAGACCCAGTACTTC. This encodes CASSPTTVEETQYF.